The source of this T cell receptor (beta chain) is a study of T cells in women clearing cervical HPV infection. Study-level background: Women with histologically confirmed HPV16-related CIN3 or worse, 2 with invasive cancer, served as cases. Case blood was drawn a median approximately 160 days after lesion detection. HLA type stays a possible confounder, typing being limited. Points from the study as a whole: Repertoire richness, not evenness, was significantly elevated in CIN3+ cases versus controls.

Repertoires were generated with immunoSEQ multiplex PCR, while TCRdb's copy carries only in-frame clones and drops some. The sample has tens of thousands of clones. Concerning this clone itself: Its target is unknown.

The receptor comes from a woman aged 18 to 69 with a cervical HPV16 infection that either progressed to CIN3+ or cleared (not recorded which). The sequenced material came from blood buffy coat.

CDR3 DNA, as far as it was read: TGCAGCGTTGAAGATCTTCAGGGGGACACTGAA. Amino acids: CSVEDLQGDTE. In full, the CDR3 is CSVEDLQGDTEAFF. This rearrangement joins TRBV29-1 to TRBJ1-1; 7 bases are a match to TRBD1. The read halts 3 residues ahead of the CDR3 end, with the missing end drawn from the germline J gene. The V segment lost 0 bases and the J segment 3 bases; nucleotides outside the gene matches: 4. From germline, CDR1 is SQVTM and CDR2 ANQGSEA. The CDR3 contains 14 residues.